These 5 T cell receptor beta chains were sequenced from one sample in a study of OX40 agonist ivuxolimab in advanced cancers. Only in-frame clones appear in the TCRdb table, and some are missing; sequencing was by immunoSEQ multiplex PCR. This sample carries about 36,000 clones, around 80% of them seen once, and the ten largest clones take approximately 10%. The material sequenced was CD4+ or CD8+ T cells sorted from blood, taken in a trial of the OX40 agonist ivuxolimab. The receptors originated from an adult with an advanced solid tumor such as melanoma, head and neck, liver or kidney cancer.

As DNA, the CDR3 is TGTGCCAGCAGTTACTCCCGACAGTTCTACGAGCAGTACTTC. Its translation: CASSYSRQFYEQYF. This chain connects TRBV6-5 to TRBJ2-7, with D perhaps TRBD1 (5 bases). The CDR3 spans 14 residues. Trimming took 0 bases from V and 3 from J, leaving 9 bases between them. The germline CDR1 and CDR2 sequences are MNHEY and SVGAGI.

The CDR3 nucleotides are TGTGCCAGCAGCCGGTCGTCCTACTATGGCTACACCTTC. It encodes CASSRSSYYGYTF. The gene calls are TRBV7-6 and TRBJ1-2; D uncertain. Germline-derived CDR1 and CDR2 are SGHVS and FNYEAQ. The CDR3 loop spans 13 amino acids. The V end was cut by 5 bases, the J end by 3 bases, with 10 bases between.

The chain links TRBV5-4 to TRBJ1-2; D ambiguous. The CDR3 contains 12 residues. The ends were cut back, 4 bases at V and 2 bases at J, with 6 bases in the middle. Looked up from germline, CDR1 is SGHNT and CDR2 is YYREEE (reference sequence). The DNA of the CDR3 is TGTGCCAGCAGCCACCCAAACTATGGCTACACCTTC. It translates to CASSHPNYGYTF. The full variable domain, rest sourced from reference TRBV5-4 and TRBJ1-2, is ETGVTQSPTHLIKTRGQQVTLRCSSQSGHNTVSWYQQALGQGPQFIFQYYREEENGRGNFPPRFSGLQFPNYSSELNVNALELDDSALYLCASSHPNYGYTFGSGTRLTVV.

In its sample, this clone was seen a few times. The CDR3 DNA sequence: TGTGCCAGCAGTTTGCTTCAAGGGGGCTTGATTGAGCAGTTCTTC. Translating gives CASSLLQGGLIEQFF. The genes are TRBV27 and TRBJ2-1; 7 bases are shared with TRBD1. Germline V lookup: CDR1 MNHEY, CDR2 SMNVEV (reference sequence). This CDR3 region has 15 residues. J was trimmed by 9 bases and V by 3 bases; bases with no gene match: 11.

This clone was picked up one time. This rearrangement joins TRBV10-1 to TRBJ1-1; D unclear. The CDR3 has 13 amino acids. V was clipped by 9 bases and J by 5 bases, with 16 bases between them. Germline CDR1 WNHNN, CDR2 SYGVQD (reference sequence). As DNA, the CDR3 is TGCGCCAGTCGGGCCACTCCAGAGACTGAAGCTTTCTTT. Translation: CASRATPETEAFF.